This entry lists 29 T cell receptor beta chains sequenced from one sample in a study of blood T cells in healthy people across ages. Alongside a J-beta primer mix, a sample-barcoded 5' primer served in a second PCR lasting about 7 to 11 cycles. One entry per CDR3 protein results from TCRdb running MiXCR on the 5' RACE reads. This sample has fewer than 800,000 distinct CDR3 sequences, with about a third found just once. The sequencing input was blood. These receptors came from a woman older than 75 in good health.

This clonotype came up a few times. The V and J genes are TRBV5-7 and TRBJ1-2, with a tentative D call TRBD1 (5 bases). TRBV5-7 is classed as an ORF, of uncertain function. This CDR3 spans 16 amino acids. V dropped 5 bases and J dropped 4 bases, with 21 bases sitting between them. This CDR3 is CASSFESLGRGYGYTF. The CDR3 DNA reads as TGTGCCAGCAGTTTTGAGAGTCTGGGACGCGGCTATGGCTACACCTTC.

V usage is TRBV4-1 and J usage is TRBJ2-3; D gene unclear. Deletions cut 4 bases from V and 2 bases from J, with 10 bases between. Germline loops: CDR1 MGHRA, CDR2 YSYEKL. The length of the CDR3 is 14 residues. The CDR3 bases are TGCGCCAGCAGCCTCCGGACCGACACAGATACGCAGTATTTT. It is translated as CASSLRTDTDTQYF.

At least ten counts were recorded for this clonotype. This CDR3 reads CASSPTRGEKLFF. Written as DNA, the CDR3 is TGTGCCAGCAGCCCAACCCGGGGTGAAAAACTGTTTTTT. The chain carries TRBV6-2 or TRBV6-3 and TRBJ1-4; D remains ambiguous. The germline V and J ends were trimmed by 6 bases and 7 bases, with 12 bases remaining between them. CDR3 length: 13 amino acids. Germline CDR1 reads MNHEY; CDR2 reads SVGEGT.

This chain's CDR3 is CASSMFPGRIGSGQYF. CDR3 in DNA: TGTGCCAGCAGCATGTTTCCGGGACGGATAGGGAGTGGGCAGTATTTT. The chain carries TRBV7-2 and TRBJ2-3; D is possibly TRBD1 or TRBD2 (5 bases each). V shed 5 bases and J shed 11 bases, with 26 bases lying between them. The CDR3 extends over 16 amino acids. Germline values: CDR1 SGHTA, CDR2 FQGNSA. The full variable domain, with the rest looked up from reference TRBV7-2 and TRBJ2-3, is GAGVSQSPSNKVTEKGKDVELRCDPISGHTALYWYRQSLGQGLEFLIYFQGNSAPDKSGLPSDRFSAERTGGSVSTLTIQRTQQEDSAVYLCASSMFPGRIGSGQYFGPGTRLTVL.

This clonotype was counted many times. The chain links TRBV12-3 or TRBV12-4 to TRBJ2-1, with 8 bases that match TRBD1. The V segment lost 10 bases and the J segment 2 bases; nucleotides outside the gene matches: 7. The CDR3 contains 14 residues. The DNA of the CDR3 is TGTGCCACTAAGGCAGGGGGCCCCTACAATGAGCAGTTCTTC. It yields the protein CATKAGGPYNEQFF.

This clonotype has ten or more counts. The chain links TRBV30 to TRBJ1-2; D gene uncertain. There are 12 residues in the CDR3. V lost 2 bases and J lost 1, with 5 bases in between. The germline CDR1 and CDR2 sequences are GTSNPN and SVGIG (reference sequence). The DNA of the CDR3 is TGTGCCTGGAGTCCAGATAACTATGGCTACACCTTC. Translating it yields CAWSPDNYGYTF.

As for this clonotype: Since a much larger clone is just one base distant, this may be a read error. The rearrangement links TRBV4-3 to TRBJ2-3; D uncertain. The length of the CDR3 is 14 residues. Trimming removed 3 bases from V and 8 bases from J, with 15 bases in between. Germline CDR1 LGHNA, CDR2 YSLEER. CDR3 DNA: TGCGCCAGCAGCCAGATTCTCGGGCTAGGTACGCAGTATTTT. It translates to CASSQILGLGTQYF.

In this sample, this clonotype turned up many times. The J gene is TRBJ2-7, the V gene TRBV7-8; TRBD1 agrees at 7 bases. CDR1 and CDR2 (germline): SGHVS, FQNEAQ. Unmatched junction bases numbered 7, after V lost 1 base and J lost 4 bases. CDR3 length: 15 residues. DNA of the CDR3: TGTGCCAGCAGCTTAGTGACAGGGAGTTCGTACGAGCAGTACTTC. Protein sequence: CASSLVTGSSYEQYF.

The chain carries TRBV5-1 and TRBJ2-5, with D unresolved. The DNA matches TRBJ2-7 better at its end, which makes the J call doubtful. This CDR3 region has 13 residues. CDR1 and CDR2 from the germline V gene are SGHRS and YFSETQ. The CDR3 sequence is CASSLEPTGEQYF. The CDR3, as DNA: TGCGCCAGCAGCCTGGAACCTACCGGCGAGCAGTACTTC.

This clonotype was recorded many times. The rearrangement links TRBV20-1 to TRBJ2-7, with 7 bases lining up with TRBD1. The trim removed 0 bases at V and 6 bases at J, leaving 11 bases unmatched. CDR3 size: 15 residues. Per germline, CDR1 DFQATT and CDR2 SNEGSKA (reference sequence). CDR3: CSAREGVRGQREQYF. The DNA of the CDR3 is TGCAGTGCTAGAGAAGGCGTAAGGGGGCAACGCGAGCAGTACTTC.

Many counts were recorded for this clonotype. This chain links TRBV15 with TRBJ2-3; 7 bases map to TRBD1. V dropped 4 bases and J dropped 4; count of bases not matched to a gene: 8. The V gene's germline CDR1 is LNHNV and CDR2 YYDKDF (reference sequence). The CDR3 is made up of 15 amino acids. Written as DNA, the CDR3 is TGTGCCACCAGCATTGTCGACAGGGTCGCAGATACGCAGTATTTT. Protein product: CATSIVDRVADTQYF.

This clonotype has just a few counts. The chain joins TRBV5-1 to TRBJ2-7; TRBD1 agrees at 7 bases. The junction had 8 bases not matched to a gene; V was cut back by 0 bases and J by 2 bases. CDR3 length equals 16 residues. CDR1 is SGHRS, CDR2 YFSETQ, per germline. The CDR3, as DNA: TGCGCCAGCAGCTTGGCCGACAGGGCATCAGCCTACGAGCAGTACTTC. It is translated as CASSLADRASAYEQYF.

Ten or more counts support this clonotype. CDR3 amino acids: CASSVTGTTYNEQFF. For the CDR3, the DNA is TGTGCCAGCAGCGTAACAGGGACTACCTACAATGAGCAGTTCTTC. V usage is TRBV9 and J usage is TRBJ2-1, with D possibly being TRBD2 (7 bases). Trimming took 1 base from V and 2 from J, leaving 10 bases between them. Germline assignment: CDR1 SGDLS and CDR2 YYNGEE. The CDR3 totals 15 residues.

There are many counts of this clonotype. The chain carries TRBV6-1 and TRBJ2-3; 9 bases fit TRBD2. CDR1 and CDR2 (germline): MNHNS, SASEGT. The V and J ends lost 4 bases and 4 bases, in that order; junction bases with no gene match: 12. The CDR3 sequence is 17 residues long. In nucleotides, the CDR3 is TGTGCCAGCAGTGCAACGCGGGGGGGCATCCATGCAGATACGCAGTATTTT. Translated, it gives CASSATRGGIHADTQYF.

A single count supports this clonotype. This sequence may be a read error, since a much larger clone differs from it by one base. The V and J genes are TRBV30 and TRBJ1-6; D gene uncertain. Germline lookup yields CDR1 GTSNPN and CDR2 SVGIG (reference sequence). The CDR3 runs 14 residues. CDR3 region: CAWSRTGGNSPPHF. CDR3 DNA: TGTGCCTGGAGTAGGACGGGCGGTAATTCACCCCCCCACTTT.

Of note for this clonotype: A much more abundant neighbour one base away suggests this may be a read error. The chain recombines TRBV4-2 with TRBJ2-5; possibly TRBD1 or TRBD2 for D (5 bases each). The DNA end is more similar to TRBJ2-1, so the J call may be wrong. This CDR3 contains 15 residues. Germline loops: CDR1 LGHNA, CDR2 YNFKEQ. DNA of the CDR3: TGTGCCAGCAGCCAAGAACGGGGCAGCCAAGAGACCCAGTTCTTC. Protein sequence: CASSQERGSQETQFF.

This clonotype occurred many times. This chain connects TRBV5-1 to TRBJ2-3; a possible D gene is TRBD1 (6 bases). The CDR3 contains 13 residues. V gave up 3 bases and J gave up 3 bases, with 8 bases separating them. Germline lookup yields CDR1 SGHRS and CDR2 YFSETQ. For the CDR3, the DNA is TGCGCCAGCAGCTCCGGACAGACAGATACGCAGTATTTT. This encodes CASSSGQTDTQYF.

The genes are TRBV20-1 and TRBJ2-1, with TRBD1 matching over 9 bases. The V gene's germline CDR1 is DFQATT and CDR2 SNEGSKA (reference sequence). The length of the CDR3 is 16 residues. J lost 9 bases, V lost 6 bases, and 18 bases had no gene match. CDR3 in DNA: TGCAGTGCCACTCCTATCCAGGACAGGGGACCTACTGAGCAGTTCTTC. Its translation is CSATPIQDRGPTEQFF.

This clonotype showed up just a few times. The CDR3 DNA follows: TGCAGTGCTACCCTACAGGGTGGAGGGTATGGCTACACCTTC. This sequence encodes CSATLQGGGYGYTF. The rearrangement uses TRBV20-1 and TRBJ1-2; tentatively, D is TRBD1 (6 bases). This CDR3 is built from 14 residues. Germline loops: CDR1 DFQATT, CDR2 SNEGSKA (reference sequence). With 4 bases removed from V and 5 bases from J, the gap between germline ends came to 17 bases.

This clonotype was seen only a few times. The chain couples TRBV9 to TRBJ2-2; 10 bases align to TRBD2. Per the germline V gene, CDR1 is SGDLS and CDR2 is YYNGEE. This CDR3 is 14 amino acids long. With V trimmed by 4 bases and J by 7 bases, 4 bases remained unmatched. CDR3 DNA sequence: TGTGCCAGCAGCTCAGCTAGCGGGGGCGGGGAGCTGTTTTTT. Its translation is CASSSASGGGELFF.

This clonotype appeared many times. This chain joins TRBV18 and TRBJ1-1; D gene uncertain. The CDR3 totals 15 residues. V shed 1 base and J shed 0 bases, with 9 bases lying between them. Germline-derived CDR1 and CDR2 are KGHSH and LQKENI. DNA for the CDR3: TGTGCCAGCTCACCACTCTGGGTCATGAACACTGAAGCTTTCTTT. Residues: CASSPLWVMNTEAFF. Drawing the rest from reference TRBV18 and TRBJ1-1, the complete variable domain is NAGVMQNPRHLVRRRGQEARLRCSPMKGHSHVYWYRQLPEEGLKFMVYLQKENIIDESGMPKERFSAEFPKEGPSILRIQQVVRGDSAAYFCASSPLWVMNTEAFFGQGTRLTVV.

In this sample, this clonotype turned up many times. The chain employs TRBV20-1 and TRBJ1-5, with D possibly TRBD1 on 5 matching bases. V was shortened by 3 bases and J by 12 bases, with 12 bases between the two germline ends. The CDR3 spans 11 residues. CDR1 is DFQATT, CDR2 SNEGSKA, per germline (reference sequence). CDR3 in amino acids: CSASWLGGQHF. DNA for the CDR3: TGCAGTGCTAGTTGGCTCGGGGGCCAGCATTTT.

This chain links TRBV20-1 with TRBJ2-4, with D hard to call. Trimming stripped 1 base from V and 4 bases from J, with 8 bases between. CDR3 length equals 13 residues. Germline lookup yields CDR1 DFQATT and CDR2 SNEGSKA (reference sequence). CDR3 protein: CSARGGIKNIQYF. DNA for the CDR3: TGCAGTGCTAGAGGGGGAATAAAAAACATTCAGTACTTC.

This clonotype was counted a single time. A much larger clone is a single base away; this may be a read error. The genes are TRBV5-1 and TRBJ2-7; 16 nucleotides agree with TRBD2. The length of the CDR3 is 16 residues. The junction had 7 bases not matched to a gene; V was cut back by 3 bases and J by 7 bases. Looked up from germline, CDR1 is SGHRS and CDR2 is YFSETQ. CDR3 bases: TGCGCCAGCAGCTGGGGGACTAGCGGGGGGGCAGGGGAGCAGTACTTC. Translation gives CASSWGTSGGAGEQYF.

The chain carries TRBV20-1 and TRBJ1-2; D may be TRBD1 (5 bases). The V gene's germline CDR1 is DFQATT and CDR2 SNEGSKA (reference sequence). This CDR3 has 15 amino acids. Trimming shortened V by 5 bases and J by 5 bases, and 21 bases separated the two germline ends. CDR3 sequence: CSADGQRAMGYGYTF. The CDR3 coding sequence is TGCAGTGCTGATGGACAACGGGCAATGGGGTATGGCTACACCTTC.

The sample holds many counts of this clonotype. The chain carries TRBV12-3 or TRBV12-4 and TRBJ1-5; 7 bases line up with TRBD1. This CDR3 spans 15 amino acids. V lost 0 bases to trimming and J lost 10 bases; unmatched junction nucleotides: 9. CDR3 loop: CASSLAGQTAIPQHF. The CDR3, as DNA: TGTGCCAGCAGTTTAGCGGGACAGACCGCTATCCCCCAGCATTTT.

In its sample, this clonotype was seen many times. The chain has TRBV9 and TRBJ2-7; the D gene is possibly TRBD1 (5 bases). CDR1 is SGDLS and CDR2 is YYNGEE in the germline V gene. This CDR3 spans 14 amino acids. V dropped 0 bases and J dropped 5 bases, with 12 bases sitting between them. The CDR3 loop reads CASSVEAGWDEQYF. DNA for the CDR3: TGTGCCAGCAGCGTAGAAGCAGGGTGGGACGAGCAGTACTTC.

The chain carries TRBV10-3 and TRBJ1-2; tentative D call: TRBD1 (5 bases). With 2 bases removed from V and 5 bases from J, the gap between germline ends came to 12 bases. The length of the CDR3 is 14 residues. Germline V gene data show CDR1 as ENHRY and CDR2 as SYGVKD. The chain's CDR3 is CAISEPGAWYGYTF. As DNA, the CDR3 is TGTGCCATCAGTGAGCCCGGGGCATGGTATGGCTACACCTTC.

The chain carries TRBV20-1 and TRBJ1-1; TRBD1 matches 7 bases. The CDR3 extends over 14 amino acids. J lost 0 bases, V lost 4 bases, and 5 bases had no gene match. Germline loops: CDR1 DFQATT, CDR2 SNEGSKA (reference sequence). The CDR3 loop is CSANRQGMNTEAFF. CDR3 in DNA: TGCAGTGCTAACAGACAGGGAATGAACACTGAAGCTTTCTTT.